This T cell receptor beta chain was recovered during a study of blood T cell repertoires in COVID-19. Overall study context: Collection of acute and convalescent COVID-19 samples took place in the United States, Italy and Spain. T cells, B-cell-depleted T cells, or PBMCs supplied cDNA or gDNA.

Per the authors' pipeline: Cell counts per sample came from amplifying reference gene primers. The table came from immunoSEQ multiplex PCR; TCRdb's copy has only in-frame clones and leaves some out. That table furnishes V, J and clone size, whereas the DNA furnished D and trimming. Of 65,000 to 75,000 clones listed, about 80% are singletons. J gave up 6 bases and V 3 bases, and 6 bases lay outside the gene matches. In germline, CDR1 is LNHDA, CDR2 SQIVND (reference sequence). This CDR3 has 14 residues. This TCR derives from a human donor in a cohort sampled during active COVID-19. Material for sequencing was peripheral blood. The rearrangement links TRBV19 to TRBJ1-2, with 8 positions matching TRBD1. For the CDR3, the DNA is TGTGCCAGTAGTATGGGTCAGGGGGCGCATGGCTACACCTTC. This sequence encodes CASSMGQGAHGYTF. The variable domain in full, with the rest retrieved from reference TRBV19 and TRBJ1-2, is DGGITQSPKYLFRKEGQNVTLSCEQNLNHDAMYWYRQDPGQGLRLIYYSQIVNDFQKGDIAEGYSVSREKKESFPLTVTSAQKNPTAFYLCASSMGQGAHGYTFGSGTRLTVV.